What follows is one TCR beta chain and its context. Its antigen is still unknown. This sample is part of a study of beta chain features in type 1 diabetes. The entirety of the isolated RNA underwent reverse transcription, so expressed TCRB transcripts were sequenced. Assay: immunoSEQ multiplex PCR; the TCRdb copy retains only in-frame clones and omits some. The data show about 650,000 clones, with around 12% seen just once and around 0.12% held by the top ten. Points from the study as a whole: For Type 1 diabetes patients, all four CD4+ subsets carried TCRB CDR3s that were moderately but significantly shorter.

The TCR was taken from a man aged 30-40 years with type 1 diabetes. The sample comprised naive CD4+ T cells from blood.

CDR3 in DNA: TGTGCCAGCAGCTTGAACCCGGGAGCTATCTATGGCTACACCTTC. Translating it yields CASSLNPGAIYGYTF. V gene TRBV9 combines with J gene TRBJ1-2; D gene uncertain. The CDR3 has 15 residues. Germline assignment: CDR1 SGDLS and CDR2 YYNGEE. The V gene lost 4 bases and the J gene lost 4 bases, with 17 bases spanning the gap.